The 24 T cell receptor beta chains below all came from one sample that was sequenced in a study of T cell repertoires in cytomegalovirus infection. These receptors have no identified antigens. MiXCR, applied by TCRdb to the reads, yields one record per CDR3 protein. The data hold 160,000 or so distinct CDR3 sequences, with roughly 22% observed a single time. Sequenced material: CD8+ T cells from cultured PBMCs, taken from culture after CMV antigen stimulation. Receptors were obtained from a human donor in good health (CMV status not recorded). Some clones in this sample may be carry-over from other donors' samples.

The chain links TRBV12-5 to TRBJ2-1; D is unclear. V was trimmed by 8 bases and J by 0 bases, leaving 5 bases between them. CDR1 and CDR2 from the germline V gene are LGHNT and FRNRAP. CDR3 length: 12 residues. The CDR3 reads CASMDSYNEQFF. The CDR3 DNA follows: TGTGCTAGTATGGACTCCTACAATGAGCAGTTCTTC.

This clonotype occurred a few times. J is TRBJ1-2 and V is TRBV27, with TRBD1 identical over 11 bases. CDR1 is MNHEY and CDR2 is SMNVEV in the germline V gene (reference sequence). V was clipped by 2 bases and J by 7 bases; unmatched bases: 3. CDR3 length: 14 amino acids. The CDR3 protein is CASSLVGTGGGYTF. The CDR3 DNA sequence: TGTGCCAGCAGTTTAGTTGGGACAGGGGGTGGCTACACCTTC.

The rearrangement uses TRBV6-1 and TRBJ1-5, with TRBD1 as a possible D gene (6 bases). CDR3 size: 15 residues. Germline V CDR1 and CDR2: MNHNS, SASEGT. Here the CDR3 reads CDTKGDGNSNQPQHF. DNA of the CDR3: TGTGACACAAAGGGGGATGGTAATAGCAATCAGCCCCAGCATTTT.

This chain links TRBV12-3 or TRBV12-4 with TRBJ2-1; no firm D call. The CDR3 spans 16 residues. V was cut by 0 bases and J by 2 bases, with 11 bases left in between. CDR3 nucleotides: TGTGCCAGCAGTTTAGCCCGGTCTAGGCCCTACAATGAGCAGTTCTTC. Encoded protein: CASSLARSRPYNEQFF.

The J gene is TRBJ1-5, the V gene TRBV6-2 or TRBV6-3; the match to TRBD1 covers 7 bases. J lost 0 bases, V lost 4 bases, and 6 bases had no gene match. The germline gives CDR1 MNHEY, CDR2 SVGEGT. There are 16 residues in the CDR3. This chain's CDR3 is CASSWGDRLSNQPQHF. The CDR3 DNA follows: TGTGCCAGCAGTTGGGGGGACAGACTTAGCAATCAGCCCCAGCATTTT.

This clonotype was observed a handful of times. This chain joins TRBV6-1 and TRBJ1-2; 7 nucleotides line up with TRBD1. The CDR3 consists of 15 residues. CDR1 MNHNS and CDR2 SASEGT come from the germline V gene. V gave up 1 base and J gave up 6 bases; unmatched junction bases: 8. The CDR3 protein is CASSEGKMTGNGYTF. The DNA of the CDR3 is TGTGCCAGCAGTGAAGGAAAGATGACAGGGAATGGCTACACCTTC.

This clonotype was seen just once. The chain carries TRBV6-2 or TRBV6-3 and TRBJ2-5, with D possibly TRBD2 on 5 matching bases. Trimming left V 2 bases short and J 4 bases short, with 11 bases between. Germline V lookup: CDR1 MNHEY, CDR2 SVGEGT. The CDR3 is made up of 14 amino acids. DNA of the CDR3: TGTGCCAGCAGTTACGGGAGCAGCGGAGAGACCCAGTACTTC. Encoded protein: CASSYGSSGETQYF.

The rearrangement links TRBV4-1 to TRBJ1-1, with a tentative D call TRBD1 (5 bases). This CDR3 contains 14 residues. Trimming pared 3 bases from V and 6 bases from J, leaving 14 bases between. Per the germline V gene, CDR1 is MGHRA and CDR2 is YSYEKL. CDR3 DNA sequence: TGCGCCAGCAGCCATCAGGGACTGGTAGCTGAAGCTTTCTTT. The encoded protein is CASSHQGLVAEAFF.

This chain uses TRBV6-6 with TRBJ1-2, with D possibly matching TRBD1 (5 bases). The V end was cut by 5 bases, the J end by 4 bases, with 17 bases between. The CDR3 length is 15 residues. The germline V gene encodes CDR1 MNHNY and CDR2 SVGAGI (reference sequence). CDR3 protein: CASSKPTEGTYGYTF. The CDR3 DNA reads as TGTGCCAGCAGTAAACCGACAGAGGGCACCTATGGCTACACCTTC.

V is TRBV6-2 or TRBV6-3 and J is TRBJ1-2, with a weak D call TRBD1 (5 bases). In germline, CDR1 is MNHEY, CDR2 SVGEGT. The CDR3 is made up of 16 amino acids. V was shortened by 0 bases and J by 4 bases, with 15 bases between the two germline ends. The CDR3 sequence is CASSYSPAGLPYGYTF. CDR3 in DNA: TGTGCCAGCAGTTACTCCCCCGCAGGGTTACCCTATGGCTACACCTTC.

The CDR3 here is CASSSFRQGYTEAFF. DNA for the CDR3: TGTGCCAGCAGTTCCTTTCGACAGGGATACACTGAAGCTTTCTTT. The chain employs TRBV28 and TRBJ1-1, with 7 nucleotides matching TRBD1. The junction had 8 bases not matched to a gene; V was cut back by 4 bases and J by 3 bases. The CDR3 is 15 amino acids. CDR1 is MDHEN and CDR2 is SYDVKM in the germline V gene.

This clonotype was observed a single time. The chain combines TRBV27 with TRBJ2-1, with 9 bases lining up with TRBD2. The CDR3 runs to 15 residues. The V gene's germline CDR1 is MNHEY and CDR2 SMNVEV (reference sequence). The J segment lost 4 bases and the V segment lost 5 bases, leaving 6 bases of the junction unmatched. The chain's CDR3 is CASSPLAGEYNEQFF. CDR3 nucleotide sequence: TGTGCCAGCAGTCCTTTAGCGGGGGAGTACAATGAGCAGTTCTTC.

This clonotype was observed a few times. The chain couples TRBV12-3 or TRBV12-4 to TRBJ2-5; 7 bases match TRBD1. V shed 5 bases, J shed 0 bases, and the junction held 0 bases outside the gene matches. The CDR3 contains 13 residues. CDR3: CASSGTDQETQYF. The CDR3, as DNA: TGTGCCAGCAGTGGGACAGACCAAGAGACCCAGTACTTC.

Only a few counts were recorded for this clonotype. The chain employs TRBV7-8 and TRBJ2-3; D is perhaps TRBD2 (6 bases). The CDR3 contains 14 residues. CDR1 SGHVS and CDR2 FQNEAQ come from the germline V gene. V was trimmed by 6 bases and J by 5 bases, leaving 15 bases between them. The CDR3 is CASSFQLGGDTQYF. Written as DNA, the CDR3 is TGTGCCAGCAGTTTTCAACTCGGGGGAGATACGCAGTATTTT.

This chain connects TRBV7-8 to TRBJ2-1; no firm D call. The ends were cut back, 4 bases at V and 4 bases at J, with 14 bases in the middle. The length of the CDR3 is 15 residues. Germline V gene data show CDR1 as SGHVS and CDR2 as FQNEAQ. The CDR3 DNA reads as TGTGCCAGCAGCTCCCCGACTTTCCAATACAATGAGCAGTTCTTC. Protein sequence: CASSSPTFQYNEQFF.

V gene TRBV12-3 or TRBV12-4 combines with J gene TRBJ2-2; D gene ambiguous. The CDR3 consists of 16 residues. With 10 bases removed from V and 6 bases from J, the gap between germline ends came to 24 bases. CDR3 residues: CATLTAQEGVPGELFF. CDR3 nucleotide sequence: TGTGCCACCCTTACCGCCCAGGAAGGTGTCCCCGGGGAGCTGTTTTTT.

This clonotype was observed a handful of times. CDR3 loop: CASSNTPGQGITNYGYTF. The CDR3 nucleotides are TGTGCCAGCAGCAATACTCCGGGACAGGGTATAACTAACTATGGCTACACCTTC. The V and J genes are TRBV2 and TRBJ1-2; 9 bases fit TRBD1. The CDR3 extends over 18 amino acids. Germline CDR1 and CDR2: SNHLY and FYNNEI. The junction had 14 bases not matched to a gene; V was cut back by 6 bases and J by 0 bases. Based on the CDR3 plus reference TRBV2 and TRBJ1-2, the full variable domain is EPEVTQTPSHQVTQMGQEVILRCVPISNHLYFYWYRQILGQKVEFLVSFYNNEISEKSEIFDDQFSVERPDGSNFTLKIRSTKLEDSAMYFCASSNTPGQGITNYGYTFGSGTRLTVV.

The J gene is TRBJ2-7, the V gene TRBV2, with D hard to call. Trimming shortened V by 8 bases and J by 2 bases, and 10 bases separated the two germline ends. The CDR3 consists of 12 residues. Germline CDR1 is SNHLY and CDR2 is FYNNEI. This CDR3 is CASQGGAYEQYF. In DNA, the CDR3 is TGTGCCAGCCAAGGCGGAGCCTACGAGCAGTACTTC.

This clonotype has more than one count but fewer than ten. The rearrangement uses TRBV7-8 and TRBJ2-1; D gene uncertain. Germline values: CDR1 SGHVS, CDR2 FQNEAQ. The V end was cut by 3 bases, the J end by 8 bases, with 8 bases between. The CDR3 has 12 residues. CDR3 in DNA: TGTGCCAGCAGCTTCGAGGCCCATGAGCAGTTCTTC. Its translation: CASSFEAHEQFF.

The chain combines TRBV28 with TRBJ2-2; TRBD2 matches 7 bases. The CDR3 covers 16 residues. After removal of 3 bases from V and 7 bases from J, the junction contained 11 bases not matched to a gene. Germline V CDR1 and CDR2: MDHEN, SYDVKM. The CDR3: CASSFYSGSQGGELFF. As DNA, the CDR3 is TGTGCCAGCAGTTTCTATAGCGGGTCGCAGGGCGGGGAGCTGTTTTTT.

J is TRBJ1-1 and V is TRBV7-4, with TRBD1 identical over 10 bases. The CDR3 sequence is 15 residues long. J gave up 4 bases and V 5 bases, and 7 bases lay outside the gene matches. CDR1 is SGHVT and CDR2 is SQSDAQ in the germline V gene. The CDR3 protein is CASSASGQGVTEAFF. The CDR3 nucleotides read TGTGCCAGCAGCGCCTCCGGACAGGGGGTCACTGAAGCTTTCTTT.

The chain couples TRBV7-2 to TRBJ2-1; 8 bases are a match to TRBD2. Losses at the gene ends were 1 base for V and 6 bases for J; bases not matched to a gene: 8. Germline CDR1 and CDR2: SGHTA and FQGNSA. The CDR3 is 16 amino acids. The CDR3 nucleotides are TGTGCCAGCAGCTTAGGCGCCGGGACTAGGTCCAATGAGCAGTTCTTC. Protein sequence: CASSLGAGTRSNEQFF.

This clonotype turned up a few times. The genes are TRBV5-1 and TRBJ1-2, with 9 bases aligning to TRBD1. Trimming took 6 bases from V and 4 from J; bases not matched to a gene: 13. The CDR3 loop spans 16 amino acids. CDR1 and CDR2 (germline): SGHRS, YFSETQ. CDR3 residues: CASTDRDRDLFYGYTF. The CDR3 DNA is TGCGCCAGCACCGACCGGGACAGGGACCTTTTCTATGGCTACACCTTC.

This clonotype occurred a few times. The chain carries TRBV7-8 and TRBJ2-3, with 14 bases that match TRBD2. Germline CDR1 is SGHVS and CDR2 is FQNEAQ. This CDR3 is built from 17 residues. V was clipped by 9 bases and J by 1 base; unmatched bases: 9. For the CDR3, the DNA is TGTGCCAGGGGGGGACTAGCGGGGGACCAAGGCACAGATACGCAGTATTTT. Amino acid sequence: CARGGLAGDQGTDTQYF.